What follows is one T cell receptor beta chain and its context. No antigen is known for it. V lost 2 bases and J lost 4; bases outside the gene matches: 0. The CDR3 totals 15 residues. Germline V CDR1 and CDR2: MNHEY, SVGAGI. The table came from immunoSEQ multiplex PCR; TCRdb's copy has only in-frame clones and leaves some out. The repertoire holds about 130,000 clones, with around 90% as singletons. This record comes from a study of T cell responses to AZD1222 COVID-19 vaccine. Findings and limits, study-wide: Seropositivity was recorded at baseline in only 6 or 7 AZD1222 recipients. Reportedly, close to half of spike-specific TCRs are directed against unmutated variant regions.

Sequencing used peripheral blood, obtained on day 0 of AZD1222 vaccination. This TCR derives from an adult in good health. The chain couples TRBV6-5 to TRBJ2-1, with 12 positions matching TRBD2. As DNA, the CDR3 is TGTGCCAGCAGTTACGGACTAGCGGGGTACAATGAGCAGTTCTTC. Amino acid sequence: CASSYGLAGYNEQFF.